This is a list of T cell receptor beta chains from one sample in a study of blood T cell repertoires in COVID-19. Sequencing used immunoSEQ multiplex PCR; TCRdb keeps in-frame clones, though not all of them. The table has about 140,000 clones, 60% to 85% seen once. Source material: peripheral blood. The receptors were sampled from a woman aged 80 or older with active or convalescent COVID-19. Both conserved end residues are part of each CDR3. D genes are given only for firm matches. Part of the rows lack a size; the others show once, few, many or a class for expanded clones.

clone size: -; V gene: TRBV2; CDR3 length: 13; J gene: TRBJ2-7; D gene: -; CDR3 protein: CASNGGQSYEQYF; CDR3 DNA: TGTGCCAGCAACGGCGGACAATCCTACGAGCAGTACTTC
clone size: few; V gene: TRBV19; CDR3 length: 14; J gene: TRBJ1-6; D gene: TRBD1; CDR3 protein: CASRKDRNHSPLHF; CDR3 DNA: TGTGCCAGTAGGAAGGACAGGAATCATTCACCCCTCCACTTT
clone size: -; V gene: TRBV4-3; CDR3 length: 11; J gene: TRBJ1-1; D gene: -; CDR3 protein: CASSLGQQAFF; CDR3 DNA: TGCGCCAGCAGCCTCGGACAACAAGCTTTCTTT
clone size: -; V gene: TRBV7-9; CDR3 length: 16; J gene: TRBJ1-4; D gene: -; CDR3 protein: CASSRRRGTLNEKLFF; CDR3 DNA: TGTGCCAGCAGCCGCCGTCGCGGGACGCTTAATGAAAAACTGTTTTTT
clone size: -; V gene: TRBV3-1/TRBV3-2; CDR3 length: 15; J gene: TRBJ1-5; D gene: -; CDR3 protein: CASRSSGQSNQPQHF; CDR3 DNA: TGTGCCAGCCGTTCTTCGGGACAAAGCAATCAGCCCCAGCATTTT
clone size: -; V gene: TRBV18; CDR3 length: 13; J gene: TRBJ2-2; D gene: -; CDR3 protein: CASSPLVSGELFF; CDR3 DNA: TGTGCCAGCTCACCACTCGTCTCTGGGGAGCTGTTTTTT
clone size: -; V gene: TRBV25-1; CDR3 length: 12; J gene: TRBJ1-2; D gene: -; CDR3 protein: CASSAGNYGYTF; CDR3 DNA: TGTGCCAGCAGTGCCGGTAACTATGGCTACACCTTC
clone size: few; V gene: TRBV11-2; CDR3 length: 13; J gene: TRBJ1-4; D gene: -; CDR3 protein: CASRNLRVGKLFF; CDR3 DNA: TGTGCCAGCAGGAACCTCAGGGTCGGAAAACTGTTTTTT
clone size: -; V gene: TRBV11-2; CDR3 length: 14; J gene: TRBJ1-2; D gene: -; CDR3 protein: CASSRTQGTYGYTF; CDR3 DNA: TGTGCCAGCAGCCGAACACAGGGAACCTATGGCTACACCTTC
clone size: -; V gene: TRBV19; CDR3 length: 16; J gene: TRBJ1-6; D gene: -; CDR3 protein: CASSTRHSRENSPLHF; CDR3 DNA: TGTGCCAGTAGTACCCGACACTCACGGGAGAATTCACCCCTCCACTTT
clone size: -; V gene: TRBV5-4; CDR3 length: 13; J gene: TRBJ2-7; D gene: -; CDR3 protein: CASSLGSSYEQYF; CDR3 DNA: TGTGCCAGCAGCTTGGGTTCTAGCTACGAGCAGTACTTC
clone size: -; V gene: TRBV13; CDR3 length: 13; J gene: TRBJ2-3; D gene: -; CDR3 protein: CASSSYEVDTQYF; CDR3 DNA: TGTGCCAGCAGCTCGTACGAGGTAGATACGCAGTATTTT
clone size: few; V gene: TRBV3-1/TRBV3-2; CDR3 length: 14; J gene: TRBJ1-2; D gene: TRBD1; CDR3 protein: CASSQRTGAYGYTF; CDR3 DNA: TGTGCCAGCAGCCAACGGACAGGGGCCTATGGCTACACCTTC
clone size: -; V gene: TRBV28; CDR3 length: 14; J gene: TRBJ1-6; D gene: -; CDR3 protein: CASSAHRVRSPLHF; CDR3 DNA: TGTGCCAGCAGTGCACACAGGGTTCGTTCACCCCTCCACTTT
clone size: -; V gene: TRBV6-5; CDR3 length: 16; J gene: TRBJ1-4; D gene: -; CDR3 protein: CASSYSGAGVNEKLFF; CDR3 DNA: TGTGCCAGCAGTTACTCGGGGGCAGGGGTGAATGAAAAACTGTTTTTT
clone size: -; V gene: TRBV4-3; CDR3 length: 15; J gene: TRBJ1-2; D gene: TRBD1; CDR3 protein: CASSPQGTTNYGYTF; CDR3 DNA: TGCGCCAGCAGCCCACAGGGGACCACTAACTATGGCTACACCTTC
clone size: -; V gene: TRBV6-5; CDR3 length: 14; J gene: TRBJ2-7; D gene: TRBD1; CDR3 protein: CASTVDRGHYEQYF; CDR3 DNA: TGTGCCAGCACTGTGGACAGGGGCCACTACGAGCAGTACTTC
clone size: -; V gene: TRBV9; CDR3 length: 11; J gene: TRBJ2-3; D gene: -; CDR3 protein: CASSAQDTQYF; CDR3 DNA: TGTGCCAGCAGTGCCCAGGATACGCAGTATTTT
clone size: once; V gene: TRBV10-3; CDR3 length: 15; J gene: TRBJ2-5; D gene: -; CDR3 protein: CAISEETTYRETQYF; CDR3 DNA: TGTGCCATCAGTGAGGAGACTACCTACCGGGAGACCCAGTACTTC
clone size: -; V gene: TRBV19; CDR3 length: 16; J gene: TRBJ2-1; D gene: TRBD2; CDR3 protein: CASRDVAGGAYNEQFF; CDR3 DNA: TGTGCCAGTCGTGATGTAGCGGGGGGGGCATACAATGAGCAGTTCTTC
clone size: -; V gene: TRBV18; CDR3 length: 15; J gene: TRBJ2-5; D gene: -; CDR3 protein: CASSYLEGARETQYF; CDR3 DNA: TGTGCCAGCTCGTACCTCGAGGGAGCTAGGGAGACCCAGTACTTC
clone size: -; V gene: TRBV28; CDR3 length: 16; J gene: TRBJ1-4; D gene: TRBD1; CDR3 protein: CASSEMIGTGVEKLFF; CDR3 DNA: TGTGCCAGCAGTGAGATGATTGGGACAGGGGTGGAAAAACTGTTTTTT
clone size: -; V gene: TRBV19; CDR3 length: 14; J gene: TRBJ2-7; D gene: -; CDR3 protein: CASKKTEVAYEQYF; CDR3 DNA: TGTGCCAGTAAAAAGACAGAAGTAGCCTACGAGCAGTACTTC
clone size: -; V gene: TRBV18; CDR3 length: 13; J gene: TRBJ1-2; D gene: -; CDR3 protein: CASSPDGLYGYTF; CDR3 DNA: TGTGCCAGCTCACCAGACGGACTATATGGCTACACCTTC
clone size: few; V gene: TRBV7-3; CDR3 length: 16; J gene: TRBJ2-1; D gene: -; CDR3 protein: CASSLRVTSSYNEQFF; CDR3 DNA: TGTGCCAGCAGCCTCAGGGTTACCAGCTCCTACAATGAGCAGTTCTTC
clone size: -; V gene: TRBV30; CDR3 length: 13; J gene: TRBJ1-2; D gene: TRBD1; CDR3 protein: CAWSTGDNYGYTF; CDR3 DNA: TGTGCCTGGAGTACAGGGGATAACTATGGCTACACCTTC
clone size: -; V gene: TRBV4-1; CDR3 length: 17; J gene: TRBJ1-2; D gene: -; CDR3 protein: CASSQDHQGGNLYGYTF; CDR3 DNA: TGCGCCAGCAGCCAAGATCACCAGGGCGGGAACCTTTATGGCTACACCTTC
clone size: -; V gene: TRBV19; CDR3 length: 14; J gene: TRBJ1-5; D gene: TRBD1; CDR3 protein: CASRVAGGNQPQHF; CDR3 DNA: TGTGCCAGTAGAGTGGCAGGGGGCAACCAGCCCCAGCATTTT
clone size: few; V gene: TRBV15; CDR3 length: 16; J gene: TRBJ1-1; D gene: -; CDR3 protein: CATSSRPTGENTEAFF; CDR3 DNA: TGTGCCACCAGCTCGCGCCCAACGGGGGAAAACACTGAAGCTTTCTTT
clone size: -; V gene: TRBV3-1/TRBV3-2; CDR3 length: 18; J gene: TRBJ2-1; D gene: TRBD2; CDR3 protein: CASSQWGTSGPSQDEQFF; CDR3 DNA: TGTGCCAGCAGCCAATGGGGGACTAGCGGACCGAGTCAGGATGAGCAGTTCTTC
clone size: -; V gene: TRBV7-2; CDR3 length: 15; J gene: TRBJ2-3; D gene: -; CDR3 protein: CASSPQGLPTDTQYF; CDR3 DNA: TGTGCCAGCAGCCCCCAGGGGCTTCCGACAGATACGCAGTATTTT
clone size: few; V gene: TRBV9; CDR3 length: 18; J gene: TRBJ2-3; D gene: TRBD2; CDR3 protein: CASSRTSGGWRDTDTQYF; CDR3 DNA: TGTGCCAGCAGCCGGACTAGCGGGGGGTGGAGGGACACAGATACGCAGTATTTT
clone size: -; V gene: TRBV5-1; CDR3 length: 14; J gene: TRBJ2-7; D gene: TRBD2; CDR3 protein: CASRGSSREDEQYF; CDR3 DNA: TGCGCCAGCAGGGGTTCCTCTCGGGAGGACGAGCAGTACTTC
clone size: few; V gene: TRBV7-2; CDR3 length: 13; J gene: TRBJ1-1; D gene: -; CDR3 protein: CASSVDSNTEAFF; CDR3 DNA: TGTGCCAGCAGCGTCGACAGTAACACTGAAGCTTTCTTT
clone size: -; V gene: TRBV6-2/TRBV6-3; CDR3 length: 11; J gene: TRBJ2-7; D gene: -; CDR3 protein: CASSPGDEQYF; CDR3 DNA: TGTGCCAGCAGCCCCGGAGACGAGCAGTACTTC
clone size: -; V gene: TRBV2; CDR3 length: 13; J gene: TRBJ2-1; D gene: -; CDR3 protein: CASHREVNNEQFF; CDR3 DNA: TGTGCCAGCCACAGGGAAGTGAACAATGAGCAGTTCTTC
clone size: -; V gene: TRBV7-2; CDR3 length: 14; J gene: TRBJ2-3; D gene: TRBD2; CDR3 protein: CASSLSGGTDTQYF; CDR3 DNA: TGTGCCAGCAGCTTGTCGGGGGGGACAGATACGCAGTATTTT
clone size: -; V gene: TRBV3-1/TRBV3-2; CDR3 length: 16; J gene: TRBJ1-3; D gene: TRBD1; CDR3 protein: CASSQTGQVSGNTIYF; CDR3 DNA: TGTGCCAGCAGCCAGACCGGACAGGTCTCTGGAAACACCATATATTTT
clone size: -; V gene: TRBV5-1; CDR3 length: 16; J gene: TRBJ1-1; D gene: -; CDR3 protein: CASSLGAGEGNTEAFF; CDR3 DNA: TGCGCCAGCAGCTTAGGGGCCGGGGAGGGGAACACTGAAGCTTTCTTT
clone size: -; V gene: TRBV18; CDR3 length: 12; J gene: TRBJ1-1; D gene: -; CDR3 protein: CASSLVNTEAFF; CDR3 DNA: TGTGCCAGCTCACTAGTCAACACTGAAGCTTTCTTT
clone size: -; V gene: TRBV7-9; CDR3 length: 13; J gene: TRBJ2-3; D gene: -; CDR3 protein: CASSQTDKDTQYF; CDR3 DNA: TGTGCCAGCAGCCAGACGGACAAAGATACGCAGTATTTT
clone size: -; V gene: TRBV6-2/TRBV6-3; CDR3 length: 14; J gene: TRBJ2-7; D gene: -; CDR3 protein: CASSYGPSSYEQYF; CDR3 DNA: TGTGCCAGCAGTTACGGGCCAAGCTCCTACGAGCAGTACTTC
clone size: once; V gene: TRBV30; CDR3 length: 14; J gene: TRBJ1-6; D gene: TRBD1; CDR3 protein: CAWSSRQGVSPLHF; CDR3 DNA: TGTGCCTGGAGTTCCCGACAGGGTGTTTCACCCCTCCACTTT
clone size: -; V gene: TRBV7-9; CDR3 length: 15; J gene: TRBJ1-2; D gene: TRBD1; CDR3 protein: CASSLSVGQRYGYTF; CDR3 DNA: TGTGCCAGCAGCTTAAGTGTGGGACAGAGGTATGGCTACACCTTC
clone size: -; V gene: TRBV15; CDR3 length: 18; J gene: TRBJ1-2; D gene: -; CDR3 protein: CATSRDYTARSNTDGYTF; CDR3 DNA: TGTGCCACCAGCAGAGACTATACAGCAAGGTCGAATACGGATGGCTACACCTTC
clone size: -; V gene: TRBV11-2; CDR3 length: 13; J gene: TRBJ2-1; D gene: -; CDR3 protein: CASSLAPSHEQFF; CDR3 DNA: TGTGCCAGCAGCTTAGCCCCCAGTCATGAGCAGTTCTTC
clone size: many; V gene: TRBV6-4; CDR3 length: 13; J gene: TRBJ2-3; D gene: -; CDR3 protein: CASSDEGTDTQYF; CDR3 DNA: TGTGCCAGCAGTGACGAGGGCACAGATACGCAGTATTTT
clone size: -; V gene: TRBV2; CDR3 length: 14; J gene: TRBJ2-7; D gene: TRBD1; CDR3 protein: CASIYRTGSGEQYF; CDR3 DNA: TGTGCCAGCATTTATAGGACAGGGAGCGGCGAGCAGTACTTC
clone size: -; V gene: TRBV15; CDR3 length: 16; J gene: TRBJ1-1; D gene: TRBD1; CDR3 protein: CATSRLTGTGGSEAFF; CDR3 DNA: TGTGCCACCAGCAGACTAACCGGGACAGGGGGCTCTGAAGCTTTCTTT
clone size: -; V gene: TRBV2; CDR3 length: 15; J gene: TRBJ1-3; D gene: -; CDR3 protein: CASSVGSYSGNTIYF; CDR3 DNA: TGTGCCAGCAGTGTCGGGTCATACTCTGGAAACACCATATATTTT
clone size: -; V gene: TRBV5-1; CDR3 length: 15; J gene: TRBJ1-1; D gene: -; CDR3 protein: CASSLVGASDTEAFF; CDR3 DNA: TGCGCCAGCAGCTTGGTTGGCGCCAGCGACACTGAAGCTTTCTTT